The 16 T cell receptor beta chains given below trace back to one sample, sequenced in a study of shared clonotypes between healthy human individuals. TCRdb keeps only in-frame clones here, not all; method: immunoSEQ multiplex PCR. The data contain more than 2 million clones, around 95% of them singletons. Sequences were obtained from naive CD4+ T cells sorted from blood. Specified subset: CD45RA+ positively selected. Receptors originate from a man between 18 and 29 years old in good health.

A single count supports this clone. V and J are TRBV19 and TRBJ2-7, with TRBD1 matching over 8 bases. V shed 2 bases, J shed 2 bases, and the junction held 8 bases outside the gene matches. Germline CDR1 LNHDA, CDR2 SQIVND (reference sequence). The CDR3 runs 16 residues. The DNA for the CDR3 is TGTGCCAGTAGTATACTTTCCGGGACAGGCACCTACGAGCAGTACTTC. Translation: CASSILSGTGTYEQYF.

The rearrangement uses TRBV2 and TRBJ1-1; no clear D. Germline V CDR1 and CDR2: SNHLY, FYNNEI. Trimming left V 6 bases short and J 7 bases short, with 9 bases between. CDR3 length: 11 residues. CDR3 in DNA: TGTGCCAGCAGCGCAAAGATTGAAGCTTTCTTT. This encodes CASSAKIEAFF.

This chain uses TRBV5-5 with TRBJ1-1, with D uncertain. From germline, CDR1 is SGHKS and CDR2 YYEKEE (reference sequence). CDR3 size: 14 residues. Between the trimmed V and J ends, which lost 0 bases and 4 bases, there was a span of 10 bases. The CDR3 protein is CASSLVWGGTEAFF. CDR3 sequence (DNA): TGTGCCAGCAGCTTGGTATGGGGAGGCACTGAAGCTTTCTTT.

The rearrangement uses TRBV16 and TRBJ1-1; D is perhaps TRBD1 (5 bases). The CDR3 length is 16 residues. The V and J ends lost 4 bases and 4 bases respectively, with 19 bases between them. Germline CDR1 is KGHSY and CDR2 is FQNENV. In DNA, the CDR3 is TGTGCCAGCAGCCCCTACATGGGAGGGGAAGTCACTGAAGCTTTCTTT. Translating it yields CASSPYMGGEVTEAFF. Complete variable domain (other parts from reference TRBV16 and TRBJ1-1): GEEVAQTPKHLVRGEGQKAKLYCAPIKGHSYVFWYQQVLKNEFKFLISFQNENVFDETGMPKERFSAKCLPNSPCSLEIQATKLEDSAVYFCASSPYMGGEVTEAFFGQGTRLTVV.

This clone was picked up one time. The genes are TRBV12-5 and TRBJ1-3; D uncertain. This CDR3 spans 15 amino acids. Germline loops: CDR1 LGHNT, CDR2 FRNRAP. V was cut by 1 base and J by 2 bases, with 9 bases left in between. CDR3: CASGLELKAGNTIYF. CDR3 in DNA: TGTGCTAGTGGTTTGGAGCTCAAGGCTGGAAACACCATATATTTT. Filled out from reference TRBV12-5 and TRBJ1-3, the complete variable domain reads DARVTQTPRHKVTEMGQEVTMRCQPILGHNTVFWYRQTMMQGLELLAYFRNRAPLDDSGMPKDRFSAEMPDATLATLKIQPSEPRDSAVYFCASGLELKAGNTIYFGEGSWLTVV.

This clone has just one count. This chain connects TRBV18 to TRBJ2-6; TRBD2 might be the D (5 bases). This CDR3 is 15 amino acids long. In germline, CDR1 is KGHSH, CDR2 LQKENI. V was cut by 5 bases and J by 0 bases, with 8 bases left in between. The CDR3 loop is CASSVGSSGANVLTF. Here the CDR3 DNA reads TGTGCCAGCTCAGTTGGGAGCTCTGGGGCCAACGTCCTGACTTTC.

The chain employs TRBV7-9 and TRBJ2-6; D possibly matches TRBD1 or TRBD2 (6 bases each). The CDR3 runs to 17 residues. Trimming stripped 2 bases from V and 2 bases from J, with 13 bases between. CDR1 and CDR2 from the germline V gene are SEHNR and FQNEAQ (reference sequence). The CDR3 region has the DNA TGTGCCAGCAGCTTATCAAACCGGGGGCCTGGGGCCAACGTCCTGACTTTC. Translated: CASSLSNRGPGANVLTF. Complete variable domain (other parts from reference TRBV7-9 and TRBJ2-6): DTGVSQNPRHKITKRGQNVTFRCDPISEHNRLYWYRQTLGQGPEFLTYFQNEAQLEKSRLLSDRFSAERPKGSFSTLEIQRTEQGDSAMYLCASSLSNRGPGANVLTFGAGSRLTVL.

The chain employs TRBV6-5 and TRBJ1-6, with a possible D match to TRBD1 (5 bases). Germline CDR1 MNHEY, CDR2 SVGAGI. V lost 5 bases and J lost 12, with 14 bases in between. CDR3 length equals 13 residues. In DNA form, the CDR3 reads TGTGCCAGCAGTGGCGGGGGTCATGGACCCCTCCACTTT. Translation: CASSGGGHGPLHF.

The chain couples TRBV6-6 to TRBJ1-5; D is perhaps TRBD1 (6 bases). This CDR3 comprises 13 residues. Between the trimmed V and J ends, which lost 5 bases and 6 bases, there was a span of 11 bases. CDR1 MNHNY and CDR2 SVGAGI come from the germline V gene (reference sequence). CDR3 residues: CASSPGEGQPQHF. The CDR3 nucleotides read TGTGCCAGCAGTCCAGGGGAAGGTCAGCCCCAGCATTTT.

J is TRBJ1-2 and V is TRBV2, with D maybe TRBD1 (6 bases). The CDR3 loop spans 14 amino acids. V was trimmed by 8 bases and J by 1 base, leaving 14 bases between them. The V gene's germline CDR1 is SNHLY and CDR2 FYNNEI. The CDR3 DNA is TGTGCCAGCGGGGGACATTCCCGTAACTATGGCTACACCTTC. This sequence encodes CASGGHSRNYGYTF.

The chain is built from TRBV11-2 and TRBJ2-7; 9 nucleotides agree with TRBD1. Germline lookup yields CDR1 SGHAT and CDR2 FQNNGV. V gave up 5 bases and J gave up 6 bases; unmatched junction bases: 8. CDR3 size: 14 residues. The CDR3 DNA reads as TGTGCCAGCAGCCAGGGACAGGGAATCGGCGAGCAGTACTTC. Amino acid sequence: CASSQGQGIGEQYF.

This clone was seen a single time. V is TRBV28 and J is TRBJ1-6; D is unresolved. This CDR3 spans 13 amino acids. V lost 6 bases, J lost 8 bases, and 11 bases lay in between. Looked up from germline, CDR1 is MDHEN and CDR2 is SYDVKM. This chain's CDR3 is CASRPTWDSPLHF. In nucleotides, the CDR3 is TGTGCCAGCAGGCCGACATGGGATTCACCCCTCCACTTT.

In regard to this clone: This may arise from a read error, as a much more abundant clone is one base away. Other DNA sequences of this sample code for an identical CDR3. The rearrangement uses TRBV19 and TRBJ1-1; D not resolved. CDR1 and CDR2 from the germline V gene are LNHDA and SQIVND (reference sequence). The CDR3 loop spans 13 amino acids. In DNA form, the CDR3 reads TGCGCCAGTAGTGGGCTTGTTGGGGCTGAAGCTTTCTTT. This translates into CASSGLVGAEAFF.

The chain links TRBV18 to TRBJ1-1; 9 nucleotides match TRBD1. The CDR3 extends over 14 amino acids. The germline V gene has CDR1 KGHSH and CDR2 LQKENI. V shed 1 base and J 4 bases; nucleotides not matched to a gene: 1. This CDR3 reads CASSPQTGGTEAFF. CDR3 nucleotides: TGTGCCAGCTCACCACAGACAGGGGGCACTGAAGCTTTCTTT.

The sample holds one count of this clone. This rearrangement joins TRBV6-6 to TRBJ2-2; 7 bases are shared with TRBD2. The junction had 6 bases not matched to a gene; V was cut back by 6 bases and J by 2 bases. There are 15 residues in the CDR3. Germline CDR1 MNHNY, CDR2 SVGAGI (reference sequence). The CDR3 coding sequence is TGTGCCAGCAGGGCCAGCGGGATTAACACCGGGGAGCTGTTTTTT. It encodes CASRASGINTGELFF.

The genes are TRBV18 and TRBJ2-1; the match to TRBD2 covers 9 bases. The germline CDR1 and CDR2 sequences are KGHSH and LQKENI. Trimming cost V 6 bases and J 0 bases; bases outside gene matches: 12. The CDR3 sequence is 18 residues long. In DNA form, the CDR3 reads TGTGCCAGCTCGCTTCCGTGGACTAGCGATCGCTCCTACAATGAGCAGTTCTTC. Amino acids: CASSLPWTSDRSYNEQFF.